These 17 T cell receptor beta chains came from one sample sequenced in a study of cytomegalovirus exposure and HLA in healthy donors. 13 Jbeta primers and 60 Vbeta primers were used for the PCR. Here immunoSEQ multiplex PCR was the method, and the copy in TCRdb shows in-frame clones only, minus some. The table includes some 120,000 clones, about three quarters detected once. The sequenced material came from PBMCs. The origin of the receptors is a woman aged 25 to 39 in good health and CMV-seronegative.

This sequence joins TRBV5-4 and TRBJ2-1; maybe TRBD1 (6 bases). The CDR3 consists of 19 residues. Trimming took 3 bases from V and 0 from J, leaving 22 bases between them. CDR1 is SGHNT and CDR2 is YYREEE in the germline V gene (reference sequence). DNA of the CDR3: TGTGCCAGCAGCTGGCCGAAGGTACAGGGACCCCGCTCCTACAATGAGCAGTTCTTC. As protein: CASSWPKVQGPRSYNEQFF.

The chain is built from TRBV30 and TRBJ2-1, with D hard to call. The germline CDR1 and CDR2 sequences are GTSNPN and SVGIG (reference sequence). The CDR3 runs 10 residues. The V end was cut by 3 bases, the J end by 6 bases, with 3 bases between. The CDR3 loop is CAWSLNEQFF. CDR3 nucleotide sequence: TGTGCCTGGAGCCTCAATGAGCAGTTCTTC.

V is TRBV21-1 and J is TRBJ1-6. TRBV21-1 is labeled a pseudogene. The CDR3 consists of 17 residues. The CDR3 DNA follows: TGTGCCAGCAGCCTAATGGGGGGGGTGTGGGGTAATTCACCCCTCCACTTT. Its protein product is CASSLMGGVWGNSPLHF.

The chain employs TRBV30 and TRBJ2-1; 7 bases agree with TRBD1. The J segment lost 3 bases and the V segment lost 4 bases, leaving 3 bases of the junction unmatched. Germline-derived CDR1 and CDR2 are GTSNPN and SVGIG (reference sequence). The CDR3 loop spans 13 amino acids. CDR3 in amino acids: CAWKGAYYNEQFF. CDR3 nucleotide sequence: TGTGCCTGGAAGGGGGCGTACTACAATGAGCAGTTCTTC.

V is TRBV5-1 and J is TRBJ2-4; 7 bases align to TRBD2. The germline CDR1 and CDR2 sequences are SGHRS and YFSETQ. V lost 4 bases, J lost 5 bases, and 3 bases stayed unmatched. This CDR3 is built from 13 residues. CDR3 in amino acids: CASSVGLENIQYF. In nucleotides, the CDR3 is TGCGCCAGCAGCGTCGGACTAGAAAACATTCAGTACTTC.

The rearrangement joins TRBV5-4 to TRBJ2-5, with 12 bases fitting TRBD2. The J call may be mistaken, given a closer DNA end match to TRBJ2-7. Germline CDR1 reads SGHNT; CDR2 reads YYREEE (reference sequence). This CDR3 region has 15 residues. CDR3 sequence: CASSLLAGGEDEQYF. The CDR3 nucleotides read TGTGCCAGCAGCCTACTAGCGGGAGGCGAGGACGAGCAGTACTTC.

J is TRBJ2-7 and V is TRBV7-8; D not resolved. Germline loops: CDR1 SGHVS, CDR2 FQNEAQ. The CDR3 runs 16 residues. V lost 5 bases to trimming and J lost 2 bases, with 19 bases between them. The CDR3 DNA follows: TGTGCCAGCAGCCCCAGCGATGGCCTCGTCGCCTACGAGCAGTACTTC. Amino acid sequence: CASSPSDGLVAYEQYF.

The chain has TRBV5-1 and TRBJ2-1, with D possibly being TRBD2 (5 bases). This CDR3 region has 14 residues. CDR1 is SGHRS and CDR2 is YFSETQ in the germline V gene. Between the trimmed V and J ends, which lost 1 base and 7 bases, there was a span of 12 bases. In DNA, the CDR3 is TGCGCCAGCAGCTTGATGCTAGCCCAGAATGAGCAGTTCTTC. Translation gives CASSLMLAQNEQFF.

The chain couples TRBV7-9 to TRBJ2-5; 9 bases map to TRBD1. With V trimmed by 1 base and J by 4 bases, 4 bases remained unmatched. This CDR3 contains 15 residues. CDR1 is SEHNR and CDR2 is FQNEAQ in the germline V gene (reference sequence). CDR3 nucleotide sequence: TGTGCCAGCAGCTTAGTCACAGGGGGCCTAGAGACCCAGTACTTC. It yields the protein CASSLVTGGLETQYF.

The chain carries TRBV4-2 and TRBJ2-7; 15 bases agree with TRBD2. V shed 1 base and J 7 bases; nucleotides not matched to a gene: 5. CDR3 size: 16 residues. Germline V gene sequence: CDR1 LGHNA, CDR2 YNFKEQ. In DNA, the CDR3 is TGTGCCAGCAGCCAAGGGACTAGCGGGAGGGCGCGGGAGCAGTACTTC. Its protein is CASSQGTSGRAREQYF.

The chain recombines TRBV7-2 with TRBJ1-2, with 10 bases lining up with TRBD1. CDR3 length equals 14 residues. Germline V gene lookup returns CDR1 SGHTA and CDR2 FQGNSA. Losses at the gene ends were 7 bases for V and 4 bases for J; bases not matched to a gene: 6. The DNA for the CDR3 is TGTGCCAGCACCGACAGACAGGGGGCCTATGGCTACACCTTC. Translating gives CASTDRQGAYGYTF.

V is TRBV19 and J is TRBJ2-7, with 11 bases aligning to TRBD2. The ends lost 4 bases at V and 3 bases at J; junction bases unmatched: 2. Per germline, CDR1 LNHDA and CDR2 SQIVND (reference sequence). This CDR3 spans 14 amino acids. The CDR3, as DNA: TGTGCCAGTAGTACTAGCGGGAGGAACTACGAGCAGTACTTC. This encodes CASSTSGRNYEQYF.

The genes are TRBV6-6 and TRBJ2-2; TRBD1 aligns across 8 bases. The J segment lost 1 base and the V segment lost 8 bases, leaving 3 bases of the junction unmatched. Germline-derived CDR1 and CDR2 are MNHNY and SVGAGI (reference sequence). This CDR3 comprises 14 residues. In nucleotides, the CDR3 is TGTGCCAGCTCCAGGGGGCAGAACACCGGGGAGCTGTTTTTT. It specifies CASSRGQNTGELFF.

This CDR3 is CASRATGVGNTIYF. DNA of the CDR3: TGTGCCAGCAGGGCAACGGGGGTCGGAAACACCATATATTTT. The gene calls are TRBV28 and TRBJ1-3; weak D call: TRBD1 (5 bases). This CDR3 contains 14 residues. Germline lookup yields CDR1 MDHEN and CDR2 SYDVKM. Trimming removed 6 bases from V and 4 bases from J, with 13 bases in between.

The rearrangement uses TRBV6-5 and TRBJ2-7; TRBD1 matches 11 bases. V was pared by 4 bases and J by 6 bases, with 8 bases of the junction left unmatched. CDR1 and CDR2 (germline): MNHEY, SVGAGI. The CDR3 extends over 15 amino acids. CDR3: CASSSLGTGGGEQYF. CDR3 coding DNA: TGTGCCAGCAGTTCCCTCGGGACAGGGGGTGGCGAGCAGTACTTC.

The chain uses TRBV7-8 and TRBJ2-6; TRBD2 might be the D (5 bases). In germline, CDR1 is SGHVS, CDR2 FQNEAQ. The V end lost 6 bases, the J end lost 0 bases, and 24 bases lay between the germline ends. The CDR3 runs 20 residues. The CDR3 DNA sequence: TGTGCCAGCAGGGAGGTAGCGAGCGGAGGTCTATACTCTGGGGCCAACGTCCTGACTTTC. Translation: CASREVASGGLYSGANVLTF.

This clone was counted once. The CDR3 sequence: CASSSAANTGELFF. The CDR3 DNA sequence: TGCGCCAGCAGCTCCGCAGCGAACACCGGGGAGCTGTTTTTT. The V and J genes are TRBV5-1 and TRBJ2-2; no clear D gene. Germline lookup yields CDR1 SGHRS and CDR2 YFSETQ. The CDR3 consists of 14 residues. Trimming left V 3 bases short and J 0 bases short, with 6 bases between.